This T cell receptor (beta chain) was sequenced for a study of blood T cell repertoires in COVID-19. Study information: The United States, Italy and Spain provided the acute and convalescent COVID-19 samples. PBMCs, B-cell-depleted T cells, or T cells provided the cDNA or gDNA that made up the material.

The authors' processing: Amplification of reference gene primers provided the estimated nucleated cell counts. This table comes from immunoSEQ multiplex PCR, and its TCRdb copy is limited to in-frame clones, with some not included. V and J calls and clone size are given by that table; D and trimming were obtained from the DNA. The repertoire includes over 400,000 clones, 70% to 90% of them detected once, and approximately 3.4% sits in the top ten. This receptor was obtained from a human donor in a cohort sampled during active COVID-19. Sequencing input: peripheral blood.

The CDR3 DNA follows: TGTGCCACCAGTGACTCAGCCTTAGCGGGAGGAGAGACCCAGTACTTC. Protein: CATSDSALAGGETQYF. This chain uses TRBV24-1 with TRBJ2-5, with 10 bases identical to TRBD2. Trimming at V came to 4 bases and at J to 4 bases, leaving 8 bases not matched to a gene. This CDR3 contains 16 residues. CDR1 KGHDR and CDR2 SFDVKD come from the germline V gene.